This TCR beta chain was obtained from a study of T-cell memory formation after mild COVID-19. General study findings and limits: CD4+ contracting clones lay mainly in CM and EM, CD8+ ones in EMRA. Clones contracting over day 15 to 85 were CD4/CD8 balanced, with later expanders leaning CD4+.

The CDR3 covers 15 residues. Germline assignment: CDR1 SNHLY and CDR2 FYNNEI. V was clipped by 6 bases and J by 5 bases, with 19 bases between them. Using constant-segment primers, 5'RACE produced TCR alpha and TCR beta cDNA libraries carrying sample barcodes and UMIs. Via MiXCR, TCRdb re-called the 5' RACE reads, giving one row per CDR3 protein. Of 150,000 to 200,000 distinct CDR3 sequences in the sample, under 20% are singletons; the top ten hold roughly 2.1%. This clonotype has only a few counts. The target antigen is unknown. The clonotype was recovered from an adult woman who had mild COVID-19 (a few samples of this study predate the infection). Cell type and time point are not known. Sample: PBMCs or a T cell subset sorted from them (not recorded which). This rearrangement joins TRBV2 to TRBJ1-1; a weak D match, TRBD1 (5 bases). Here the CDR3 reads CASSPPGAEGTEAFF. CDR3 DNA: TGTGCCAGCAGCCCCCCCGGGGCCGAGGGAACTGAAGCTTTCTTT.